The 20 T cell receptor beta chains below were found in one sample sequenced in a study of cytomegalovirus exposure and HLA in healthy donors. Assay: immunoSEQ multiplex PCR; the TCRdb copy retains only in-frame clones and omits some. Of some 330,000 clones listed, 86% were seen once; the top ten hold 0.84%. The specimen sequenced was PBMCs. Receptor source: a woman aged 18 to 35 in good health and CMV-seronegative.

This clone showed up just once. The gene calls are TRBV29-1 and TRBJ1-1, with a weak D call TRBD1 (5 bases). This CDR3 is built from 11 residues. Trimming took off 6 bases at V and 6 bases at J, with 11 bases between the two ends. Germline loops: CDR1 SQVTM, CDR2 ANQGSEA. The CDR3 region is CSVDGGAEAFF. The CDR3 coding sequence is TGCAGCGTAGATGGAGGGGCTGAAGCTTTCTTT.

The chain is built from TRBV25-1 and TRBJ2-7; 9 bases are a match to TRBD1. This CDR3 contains 16 residues. CDR1 MGHDK and CDR2 SYGVNS come from the germline V gene. V shed 3 bases and J 5 bases; nucleotides not matched to a gene: 11. The CDR3 sequence: CASSETNRGRYDEQYF. CDR3 DNA: TGTGCCAGCAGTGAGACCAACAGGGGGCGTTATGACGAGCAGTACTTC.

The chain joins TRBV14 to TRBJ1-2; D is unclear. V was trimmed by 1 base and J by 1 base, leaving 4 bases between them. The CDR3 is made up of 13 amino acids. Germline V CDR1 and CDR2: SGHDN, FVKESK. The CDR3 DNA sequence: TGTGCCAGCAGCCAAGCAGTTAACTATGGCTACACCTTC. Residues: CASSQAVNYGYTF.

The chain uses TRBV28 and TRBJ1-2; tentatively, D is TRBD1 (5 bases). The V gene's germline CDR1 is MDHEN and CDR2 SYDVKM. With 8 bases removed from V and 4 bases from J, the gap between germline ends came to 17 bases. The CDR3 is made up of 14 amino acids. The CDR3: CASVWDSGPYGYTF. The DNA of the CDR3 is TGTGCCAGCGTATGGGACTCCGGTCCCTATGGCTACACCTTC.

This rearrangement joins TRBV27 to TRBJ1-2; 8 bases fit TRBD1. This CDR3 comprises 14 residues. Looked up from germline, CDR1 is MNHEY and CDR2 is SMNVEV (reference sequence). J gave up 5 bases and V 6 bases, and 8 bases lay outside the gene matches. Written as DNA, the CDR3 is TGTGCCAGCAGCCCCGACAGGGGATGGTATGGCTACACCTTC. It is translated as CASSPDRGWYGYTF.

The chain has TRBV28 and TRBJ2-7, with D perhaps matching TRBD1 (5 bases). The CDR3 length is 14 residues. V was pared by 3 bases and J by 0 bases, with 9 bases between. Looked up from germline, CDR1 is MDHEN and CDR2 is SYDVKM. In nucleotides, the CDR3 is TGTGCCAGCAGTTTGACAGCACCCTCCTACGAGCAGTACTTC. Its translation: CASSLTAPSYEQYF.

The chain joins TRBV6-5 to TRBJ2-3; 9 positions agree with TRBD2. The CDR3 runs to 13 residues. Germline CDR1 reads MNHEY; CDR2 reads SVGAGI. V was clipped by 6 bases and J by 6 bases; unmatched bases: 4. In DNA, the CDR3 is TGTGCCAGCAGGGGGACTAGCCGGGATACGCAGTATTTT. Amino acid sequence: CASRGTSRDTQYF.

J is TRBJ2-7 and V is TRBV29-1; TRBD2 aligns across 7 bases. The CDR3 is 13 amino acids. The ends lost 4 bases at V and 5 bases at J; junction bases unmatched: 8. Germline assignment: CDR1 SQVTM and CDR2 ANQGSEA. This CDR3 is CSVAWGGLDEQYF. CDR3 DNA sequence: TGCAGCGTTGCTTGGGGGGGTCTGGACGAGCAGTACTTC.

V and J are TRBV10-3 and TRBJ1-1, with D possibly matching TRBD1 (5 bases). Trimming took 4 bases from V and 7 from J, leaving 16 bases between them. The CDR3 spans 14 residues. Germline assignment: CDR1 ENHRY and CDR2 SYGVKD. The CDR3 DNA is TGTGCCATCAGTGGTATTGGGCCTAGGGGTGAAGCTTTCTTT. It specifies CAISGIGPRGEAFF.

The genes are TRBV10-3 and TRBJ2-7, with D possibly matching TRBD2 (6 bases). The germline V gene has CDR1 ENHRY and CDR2 SYGVKD. CDR3 length: 13 amino acids. V was shortened by 0 bases and J by 9 bases, with 12 bases between the two germline ends. Here the CDR3 reads CAISESTGVGQYF. The CDR3 DNA sequence: TGTGCCATCAGTGAGTCGACGGGAGTTGGGCAGTACTTC.

The chain combines TRBV9 with TRBJ2-7, with 7 bases matching TRBD2. CDR1 is SGDLS and CDR2 is YYNGEE in the germline V gene. The CDR3 sequence is 15 residues long. J gave up 7 bases and V 0 bases, and 10 bases lay outside the gene matches. CDR3 in amino acids: CASSVGIAEAGEQYF. CDR3 in DNA: TGTGCCAGCAGCGTAGGGATAGCGGAAGCGGGAGAGCAGTACTTC. The full variable domain, in which reference TRBV9 and TRBJ2-7 provide the parts outside the CDR3, is DSGVTQTPKHLITATGQRVTLRCSPRSGDLSVYWYQQSLDQGLQFLIQYYNGEERAKGNILERFSAQQFPDLHSELNLSSLELGDSALYFCASSVGIAEAGEQYFGPGTRLTVT.

CDR3 in amino acids: CASSVEDWNEQFF. Here the CDR3 DNA reads TGTGCCAGCAGCGTGGAGGATTGGAATGAGCAGTTCTTC. The chain combines TRBV9 with TRBJ2-1; tentatively, D is TRBD2 (5 bases). The V gene lost 2 bases and the J gene lost 7 bases, with 10 bases spanning the gap. Germline V gives CDR1 SGDLS, CDR2 YYNGEE. The CDR3 is made up of 13 amino acids.

V usage is TRBV10-3 and J usage is TRBJ2-7; D gene unclear. Between the trimmed V and J ends, which lost 2 bases and 2 bases, there was a span of 10 bases. The CDR3 contains 14 residues. Germline-derived CDR1 and CDR2 are ENHRY and SYGVKD. The CDR3 DNA reads TGTGCCATCAGTGAGAATCCGCGTACCTACGAGCAGTACTTC. Its translation is CAISENPRTYEQYF.

In its sample, this clone was seen once. The chain is built from TRBV28 and TRBJ2-3; TRBD2 might be the D (5 bases). The germline V gene has CDR1 MDHEN and CDR2 SYDVKM. V was trimmed by 2 bases and J by 6 bases, leaving 15 bases between them. This CDR3 is built from 15 residues. CDR3 residues: CASSLGPGIIDTQYF. The CDR3 DNA is TGTGCCAGCAGTTTAGGCCCGGGAATTATCGATACGCAGTATTTT.

The chain uses TRBV7-3 and TRBJ2-7, with TRBD1 identical over 9 bases. In germline, CDR1 is SGHTA, CDR2 FQGTGA. The CDR3 sequence is 14 residues long. Unmatched junction bases numbered 1, after V lost 3 bases and J lost 1 base. In DNA, the CDR3 is TGTGCCAGCAGCTTGGACAGGGGATCCTACGAGCAGTACTTC. Protein sequence: CASSLDRGSYEQYF.

The rearrangement links TRBV27 to TRBJ2-7; D perhaps matches TRBD1 (5 bases). This CDR3 is built from 15 residues. V lost 2 bases and J 0 bases, leaving 11 bases between the germline ends. Germline V CDR1 and CDR2: MNHEY, SMNVEV (reference sequence). The CDR3 loop is CASSLQAGHSYEQYF. CDR3 coding DNA: TGTGCCAGCAGTTTACAGGCAGGGCACTCCTACGAGCAGTACTTC.

This chain uses TRBV7-9 with TRBJ2-3; 9 bases fit TRBD1. This CDR3 has 16 amino acids. Germline values: CDR1 SEHNR, CDR2 FQNEAQ (reference sequence). The ends lost 0 bases at V and 4 bases at J; junction bases unmatched: 5. The CDR3 sequence is CASSLAGTGLADTQYF. CDR3 DNA sequence: TGTGCCAGCAGCTTAGCCGGGACAGGGTTGGCAGATACGCAGTATTTT.

This chain connects TRBV6-1 to TRBJ2-3; D ambiguous. The CDR3 spans 11 residues. Germline CDR1 MNHNS, CDR2 SASEGT. The ends were cut back, 7 bases at V and 6 bases at J, with 8 bases in the middle. The CDR3 here is CASTEVDTQYF. The CDR3 DNA follows: TGTGCCAGCACCGAGGTGGATACGCAGTATTTT.

This clone has only one observation. This chain links TRBV4-1 with TRBJ2-5; a possible D gene is TRBD1 (6 bases). The V end was cut by 1 base, the J end by 0 bases, with 15 bases between. Germline V gene data show CDR1 as MGHRA and CDR2 as YSYEKL. CDR3 size: 17 residues. CDR3 sequence reads: CASSQGGTLKYQETQYF. The CDR3 DNA reads as TGCGCCAGCAGCCAAGGAGGGACACTGAAGTACCAAGAGACCCAGTACTTC.

A single count supports this clone. The chain recombines TRBV9 with TRBJ2-5, with D possibly being TRBD2 (5 bases). Germline V lookup: CDR1 SGDLS, CDR2 YYNGEE. The CDR3 has 13 amino acids. The V and J ends lost 0 bases and 3 bases respectively, with 6 bases between them. This chain's CDR3 is CASSVAGEETQYF. CDR3 nucleotides: TGTGCCAGCAGCGTAGCCGGGGAAGAGACCCAGTACTTC.